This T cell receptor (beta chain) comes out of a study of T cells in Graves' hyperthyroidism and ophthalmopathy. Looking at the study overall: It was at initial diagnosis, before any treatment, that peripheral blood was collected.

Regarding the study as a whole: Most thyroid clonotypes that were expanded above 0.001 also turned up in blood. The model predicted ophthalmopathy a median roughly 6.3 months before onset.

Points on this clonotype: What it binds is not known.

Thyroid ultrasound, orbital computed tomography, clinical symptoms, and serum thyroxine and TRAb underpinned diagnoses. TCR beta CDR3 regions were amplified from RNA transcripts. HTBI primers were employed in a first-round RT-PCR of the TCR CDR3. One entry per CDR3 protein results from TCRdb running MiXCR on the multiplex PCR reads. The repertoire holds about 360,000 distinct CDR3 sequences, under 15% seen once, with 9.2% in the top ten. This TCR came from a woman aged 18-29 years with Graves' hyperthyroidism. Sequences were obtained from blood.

CDR3 sequence reads: CATSDAIRDTQETQYF. CDR3 nucleotides: TGTGCCACCAGTGATGCTATTCGGGACACCCAAGAGACCCAGTACTTC. The chain is built from TRBV24-1 and TRBJ2-5; TRBD1 is a possible D gene (6 bases). Germline values: CDR1 KGHDR, CDR2 SFDVKD. The CDR3 is 16 residues long. V shed 3 bases and J shed 1 base, with 14 bases lying between them.